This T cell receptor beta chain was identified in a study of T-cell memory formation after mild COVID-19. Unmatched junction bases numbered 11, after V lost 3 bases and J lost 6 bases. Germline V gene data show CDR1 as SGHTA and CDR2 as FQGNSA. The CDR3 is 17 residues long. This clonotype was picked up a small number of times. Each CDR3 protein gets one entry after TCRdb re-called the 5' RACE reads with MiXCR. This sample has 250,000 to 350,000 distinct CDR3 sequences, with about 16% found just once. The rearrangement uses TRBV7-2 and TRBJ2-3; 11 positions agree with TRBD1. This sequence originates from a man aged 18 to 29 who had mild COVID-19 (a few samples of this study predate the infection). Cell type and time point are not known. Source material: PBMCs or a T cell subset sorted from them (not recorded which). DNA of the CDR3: TGTGCCAGCAGCTTTGTCGGACAGGGGGCGATAAAGGATACGCAGTATTTT. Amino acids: CASSFVGQGAIKDTQYF.